Below, 27 T cell receptor beta chains from the same sample are listed, as sequenced in a study of blood T cell repertoires in COVID-19. Data came from immunoSEQ multiplex PCR; TCRdb stores just in-frame clones and leaves some out. Altogether around 250,000 clones are present, 82% being singletons, with the ten largest covering about 3.2%. Sequenced: peripheral blood. The receptors stem from a woman between 18 and 29 years old with acute or convalescent COVID-19.

This chain links TRBV19 with TRBJ1-6; 9 positions match TRBD1. The CDR3 has 14 residues. CDR1 and CDR2 (germline): LNHDA, SQIVND (reference sequence). Trimming cost V 3 bases and J 8 bases; bases outside gene matches: 2. In DNA form, the CDR3 reads TGTGCCAGTAGTATGGGACAGGGCTATTCACCCCTCCACTTT. Translation gives CASSMGQGYSPLHF. The whole variable domain, filled in from reference TRBV19 and TRBJ1-6, reads DGGITQSPKYLFRKEGQNVTLSCEQNLNHDAMYWYRQDPGQGLRLIYYSQIVNDFQKGDIAEGYSVSREKKESFPLTVTSAQKNPTAFYLCASSMGQGYSPLHFGNGTRLTVT.

The chain uses TRBV3-1 (or the pseudogene TRBV3-2) and TRBJ2-1; 8 nucleotides align to TRBD2. The V gene's germline CDR1 is LGHDT and CDR2 YNNKEL (reference sequence). This CDR3 region has 15 residues. V lost 1 base, J lost 5 bases, and 4 bases stayed unmatched. The CDR3, as DNA: TGTGCCAGCAGCCAAGGGATCGGGAGGGACAATGAGCAGTTCTTC. This gives the protein CASSQGIGRDNEQFF.

V and J are TRBV7-2 and TRBJ2-3; maybe TRBD2 (6 bases). The CDR3 totals 18 residues. V dropped 1 base and J dropped 0 bases, with 17 bases sitting between them. The germline V gene has CDR1 SGHTA and CDR2 FQGNSA. CDR3 amino acids: CASSLVAGPRPSTDTQYF. The CDR3 DNA is TGTGCCAGCAGCTTAGTTGCGGGACCCAGACCTAGCACAGATACGCAGTATTTT.

This chain links TRBV7-9 with TRBJ2-1, with 11 bases aligning to TRBD1. After removal of 3 bases from V and 2 bases from J, the junction contained 3 bases not matched to a gene. Germline V gene data show CDR1 as SEHNR and CDR2 as FQNEAQ (reference sequence). The CDR3 length is 16 residues. Here the CDR3 DNA reads TGTGCCAGCAGCTTCGGACAGGGGGCCCCCTACAATGAGCAGTTCTTC. Translated: CASSFGQGAPYNEQFF. The entire variable domain, with the rest obtained from reference TRBV7-9 and TRBJ2-1, is as follows: DTGVSQNPRHKITKRGQNVTFRCDPISEHNRLYWYRQTLGQGPEFLTYFQNEAQLEKSRLLSDRFSAERPKGSFSTLEIQRTEQGDSAMYLCASSFGQGAPYNEQFFGPGTRLTVL.

The gene calls are TRBV3-1 (or the pseudogene TRBV3-2) and TRBJ2-5; tentative D call: TRBD2 (6 bases). Germline V lookup: CDR1 LGHDT, CDR2 YNNKEL (reference sequence). V was cut by 4 bases and J by 0 bases, with 18 bases left in between. This CDR3 comprises 17 residues. The CDR3: CASSPSAIADNQETQYF. CDR3 nucleotides: TGTGCCAGCAGCCCCTCGGCGATAGCGGACAACCAAGAGACCCAGTACTTC.

CDR3 residues: CASSYSTSETYEQYF. DNA of the CDR3: TGTGCCAGCAGTTACTCGACTAGCGAGACCTACGAGCAGTACTTC. The V call is TRBV6-2 or TRBV6-3, the J call TRBJ2-7, with 8 bases fitting TRBD2. V lost 0 bases to trimming and J lost 2 bases; unmatched junction nucleotides: 3. Germline-derived CDR1 and CDR2 are MNHEY and SVGEGT. The CDR3 runs 15 residues.

This sequence joins TRBV10-2 and TRBJ1-2, with 8 bases that match TRBD1. Trimming at V came to 3 bases and at J to 4 bases, leaving 4 bases not matched to a gene. Germline V gives CDR1 WSHSY, CDR2 SAAADI. This CDR3 comprises 14 residues. As DNA, the CDR3 is TGCGCCAGCAGTGACAGGGGGCACTTCTATGGCTACACCTTC. Protein: CASSDRGHFYGYTF.

This clone was detected a few times. V usage is TRBV5-4 and J usage is TRBJ2-5; D might be TRBD1 (6 bases). The CDR3 has 15 residues. Germline CDR1 is SGHNT and CDR2 is YYREEE (reference sequence). Trimming took 2 bases from V and 5 from J, leaving 16 bases between them. For the CDR3, the DNA is TGTGCCAGCAGCTTCCCAGGGGAAAGGGGGGAGACCCAGTACTTC. Its translation: CASSFPGERGETQYF.

This chain links TRBV27 with TRBJ2-1, with D possibly matching TRBD1 (6 bases). The CDR3 has 12 residues. The V and J ends lost 5 bases and 8 bases respectively, with 10 bases between them. Germline CDR1 MNHEY, CDR2 SMNVEV (reference sequence). CDR3 DNA sequence: TGTGCCAGCAGTCTACAGGGTGATGAGCAGTTCTTC. It codes for CASSLQGDEQFF.

Here the CDR3 reads CASSLVSGTGQETQYF. As DNA, the CDR3 is TGCGCCAGCAGCTTGGTTAGCGGGACAGGGCAAGAGACCCAGTACTTC. V gene TRBV5-1 combines with J gene TRBJ2-5, with D tentatively TRBD1 (9 bases). V was shortened by 0 bases and J by 2 bases, with 14 bases between the two germline ends. The CDR3 is 16 amino acids. Per germline, CDR1 SGHRS and CDR2 YFSETQ.

V usage is TRBV4-3 and J usage is TRBJ2-7; 7 positions match TRBD1. From germline, CDR1 is LGHNA and CDR2 YSLEER. With V trimmed by 0 bases and J by 2 bases, 4 bases remained unmatched. The CDR3 contains 15 residues. The CDR3 nucleotides read TGCGCCAGCAGCCAAGATAGGGGGACAGCCTACGAGCAGTACTTC. Its translation: CASSQDRGTAYEQYF.

The genes are TRBV7-2 and TRBJ1-2, with D perhaps matching TRBD1 (6 bases). The ends were cut back, 1 base at V and 8 bases at J, with 11 bases in the middle. Germline CDR1 is SGHTA and CDR2 is FQGNSA. This CDR3 has 13 residues. The CDR3 nucleotides are TGTGCCAGCAGCTTAGTCGTACAGGGAGGCTACACCTTC. As protein: CASSLVVQGGYTF.

This clone occurred a few times. This sequence joins TRBV7-9 and TRBJ1-2; TRBD1 aligns across 8 bases. Germline assignment: CDR1 SEHNR and CDR2 FQNEAQ (reference sequence). Unmatched junction bases numbered 10, after V lost 7 bases and J lost 3 bases. This CDR3 has 15 residues. The CDR3 spells CASTDGQGVYYGYTF. Written as DNA, the CDR3 is TGTGCCAGCACTGACGGACAGGGAGTTTACTATGGCTACACCTTC.

The chain employs TRBV7-9 and TRBJ1-5; D is ambiguous. The CDR3 length is 13 residues. CDR1 and CDR2 (germline): SEHNR, FQNEAQ (reference sequence). With 2 bases removed from V and 1 base from J, the gap between germline ends came to 3 bases. This CDR3 reads CASSLSSNQPQHF. The CDR3 bases are TGTGCCAGCAGCTTATCAAGCAATCAGCCCCAGCATTTT.

The rearrangement joins TRBV29-1 to TRBJ1-2; TRBD1 might be the D (6 bases). CDR3 length equals 13 residues. CDR1 and CDR2 (germline): SQVTM, ANQGSEA. Trimming stripped 3 bases from V and 6 bases from J, with 14 bases between. The CDR3 bases are TGCAGCGTTGATACGACAGGTTGGGATGGCTACACCTTC. It specifies CSVDTTGWDGYTF.

The CDR3 is CASTPRGSYEQYF. CDR3 coding DNA: TGTGCCAGCACCCCAAGGGGGTCCTACGAGCAGTACTTC. V gene TRBV6-6 combines with J gene TRBJ2-7, with D perhaps TRBD1 (6 bases). CDR1 and CDR2 (germline): MNHNY, SVGAGI (reference sequence). V was clipped by 7 bases and J by 1 base, with 11 bases between them. CDR3 length: 13 amino acids.

Details on this clone: Its ends do not fully match the called genes, so a read error is possible. The chain joins TRBV2 to TRBJ1-2; a weak D match, TRBD1 (6 bases). This CDR3 region has 10 residues. The germline CDR1 and CDR2 sequences are SNHLY and FYNNEI. CDR3 in amino acids: CASSGYRVAF. The DNA of the CDR3 is TGTGCCAGCAGTGGATACAGGGTCGCCTTC. Drawing the rest from reference TRBV2 and TRBJ1-2, the complete variable domain is EPEVTQTPSHQVTQMGQEVILRCVPISNHLYFYWYRQILGQKVEFLVSFYNNEISEKSEIFDDQFSVERPDGSNFTLKIRSTKLEDSAMYFCASSGYRVAFGSGTRLTVV.

This chain joins TRBV6-5 and TRBJ2-7; possible D gene TRBD1, 6 bases. The V end lost 6 bases, the J end lost 4 bases, and 7 bases lay between the germline ends. The CDR3 contains 11 residues. CDR1 is MNHEY, CDR2 SVGAGI, per germline. Written as DNA, the CDR3 is TGTGCCAGCAGACAGGGTTACGAGCAGTACTTC. Translated: CASRQGYEQYF.

The chain is built from TRBV7-2 and TRBJ1-2; D is ambiguous. This CDR3 has 14 residues. Germline V gives CDR1 SGHTA, CDR2 FQGNSA. With 1 base removed from V and 8 bases from J, the gap between germline ends came to 14 bases. CDR3 region: CASSLGGRTMGYTF. The CDR3 bases are TGTGCCAGCAGCTTAGGTGGCAGAACTATGGGCTACACCTTC.

CDR3: CAVELGTEAFF. DNA for the CDR3: TGTGCCGTGGAGTTGGGCACTGAAGCTTTCTTT. The chain combines TRBV19 with TRBJ1-1, with no clear D. Trimming removed 11 bases at V and 4 bases at J, with 11 bases between. This CDR3 has 11 amino acids. Germline CDR1 LNHDA, CDR2 SQIVND (reference sequence).

This clone has more than one count but fewer than ten. The V and J genes are TRBV18 and TRBJ2-7; 7 bases line up with TRBD2. Germline assignment: CDR1 KGHSH and CDR2 LQKENI. Trimming cost V 6 bases and J 0 bases; bases outside gene matches: 11. The CDR3 is 16 residues long. CDR3 nucleotide sequence: TGTGCCAGCTCCCTCGGACTAGTGTGGGGCTCCTACGAGCAGTACTTC. Its translation: CASSLGLVWGSYEQYF.

The rearrangement uses TRBV6-4 and TRBJ2-2, with 9 nucleotides matching TRBD1. Germline V gene data show CDR1 as MRHNA and CDR2 as SNTAGT. This CDR3 is built from 15 residues. With V trimmed by 6 bases and J by 3 bases, 5 bases remained unmatched. This CDR3 is CASSLGQGDTGELFF. In DNA form, the CDR3 reads TGTGCCAGCAGCCTGGGACAGGGAGACACCGGGGAGCTGTTTTTT.

This chain connects TRBV19 to TRBJ2-2; TRBD2 is a possible D gene (7 bases). The CDR3 sequence is 17 residues long. Trimming cost V 4 bases and J 1 base, with 16 bases left between them. The V gene's germline CDR1 is LNHDA and CDR2 SQIVND (reference sequence). CDR3 amino acids: CASSRARGRKNTGELFF. The CDR3 DNA sequence: TGTGCCAGTAGTAGGGCGCGGGGGCGAAAGAACACCGGGGAGCTGTTTTTT.

The table lists this clone with a count of one. This chain links TRBV7-6 with TRBJ2-5; 8 nucleotides agree with TRBD2. Per germline, CDR1 SGHVS and CDR2 FNYEAQ. The CDR3 sequence is 15 residues long. After removal of 5 bases from V and 5 bases from J, the junction contained 10 bases not matched to a gene. In DNA form, the CDR3 reads TGTGCCAGCAGCGAACCTCGGGAGGGCCAGGAGACCCAGTACTTC. It yields the protein CASSEPREGQETQYF. Looking up the rest from reference TRBV7-6 and TRBJ2-5 gives the full variable domain: GAGVSQSPRYKVTKRGQDVALRCDPISGHVSLYWYRQALGQGPEFLTYFNYEAQQDKSGLPNDRFSAERPEGSISTLTIQRTEQRDSAMYRCASSEPREGQETQYFGPGTRLLVL.

The chain has TRBV5-1 and TRBJ2-7; TRBD2 agrees at 10 bases. This CDR3 has 15 residues. Losses at the gene ends were 0 bases for V and 5 bases for J; bases not matched to a gene: 5. Germline-derived CDR1 and CDR2 are SGHRS and YFSETQ. The CDR3 loop reads CASSLGASGSHEQYF. CDR3 DNA sequence: TGCGCCAGCAGCTTGGGGGCTAGCGGGAGTCACGAGCAGTACTTC.

The rearrangement joins TRBV6-5 to TRBJ2-7; 8 positions match TRBD2. V gave up 2 bases and J gave up 6 bases; unmatched junction bases: 6. The CDR3 sequence is 14 residues long. CDR1 is MNHEY and CDR2 is SVGAGI in the germline V gene. The CDR3 loop is CASSYGTRSGEQYF. CDR3 DNA: TGTGCCAGCAGTTACGGGACTAGATCGGGCGAGCAGTACTTC.

This chain joins TRBV5-1 and TRBJ1-6; unclear D gene. The CDR3 contains 12 residues. Germline lookup yields CDR1 SGHRS and CDR2 YFSETQ. Trimming took off 5 bases at V and 8 bases at J, with 8 bases between the two ends. The CDR3 spells CASRLRDSPLHF. As DNA, the CDR3 is TGCGCCAGCAGACTACGGGATTCACCCCTCCACTTT.